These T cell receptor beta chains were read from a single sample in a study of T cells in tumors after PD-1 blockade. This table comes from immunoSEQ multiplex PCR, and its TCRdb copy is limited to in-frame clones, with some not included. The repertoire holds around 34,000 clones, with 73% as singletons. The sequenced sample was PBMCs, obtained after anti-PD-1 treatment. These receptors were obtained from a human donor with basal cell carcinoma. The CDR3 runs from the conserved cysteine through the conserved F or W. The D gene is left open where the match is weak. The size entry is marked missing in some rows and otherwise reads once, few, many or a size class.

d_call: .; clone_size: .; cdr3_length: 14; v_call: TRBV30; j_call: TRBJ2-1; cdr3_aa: CAWSVGLSRNEQFF; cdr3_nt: TGTGCCTGGAGTGTTGGTTTATCGAGGAATGAGCAGTTCTTC
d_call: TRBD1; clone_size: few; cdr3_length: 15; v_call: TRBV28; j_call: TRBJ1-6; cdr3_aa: CASSSAGTGASPLHF; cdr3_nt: TGTGCCAGCAGTTCTGCCGGGACAGGGGCGTCACCCCTCCACTTT
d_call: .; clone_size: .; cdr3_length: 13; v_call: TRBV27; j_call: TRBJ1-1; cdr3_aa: CASIQTGVSEAFF; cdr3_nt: TGTGCCAGCATCCAGACAGGAGTATCTGAAGCTTTCTTT
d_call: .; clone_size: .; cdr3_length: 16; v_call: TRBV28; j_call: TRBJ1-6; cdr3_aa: CASSLFSGVRNSPLHF; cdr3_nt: TGTGCCAGCAGTTTATTTTCAGGGGTACGCAATTCACCCCTCCACTTT
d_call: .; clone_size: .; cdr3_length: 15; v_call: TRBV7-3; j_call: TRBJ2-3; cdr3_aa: CASSLEGSLYDTQYF; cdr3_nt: TGTGCCAGCAGCTTAGAGGGGAGTCTATATGATACGCAGTATTTT
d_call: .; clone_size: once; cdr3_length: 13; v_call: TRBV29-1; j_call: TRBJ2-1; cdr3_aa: CSVESPSTNEQFF; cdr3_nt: TGCAGCGTTGAATCCCCGTCGACGAATGAGCAGTTCTTC
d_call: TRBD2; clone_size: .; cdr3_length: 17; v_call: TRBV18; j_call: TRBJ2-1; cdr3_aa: CASSPPGTSGRAGEQFF; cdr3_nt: TGTGCCAGCTCACCGCCGGGGACTAGCGGGAGGGCCGGTGAGCAGTTCTTC
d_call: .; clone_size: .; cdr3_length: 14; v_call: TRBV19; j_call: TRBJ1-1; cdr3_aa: CASSTNGPNTEAFF; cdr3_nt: TGTGCCAGTAGTACGAACGGCCCGAACACTGAAGCTTTCTTT
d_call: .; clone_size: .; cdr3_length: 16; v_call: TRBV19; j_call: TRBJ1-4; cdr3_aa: CASSVVSVVANEKLFF; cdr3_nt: TGTGCCAGTAGTGTTGTCAGCGTCGTGGCTAATGAAAAACTGTTTTTT
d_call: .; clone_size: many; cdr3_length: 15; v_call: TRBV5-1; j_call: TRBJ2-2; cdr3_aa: CASSLRGRNTGELFF; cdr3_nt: TGCGCCAGCAGCTTAAGGGGTCGTAACACCGGGGAGCTGTTTTTT